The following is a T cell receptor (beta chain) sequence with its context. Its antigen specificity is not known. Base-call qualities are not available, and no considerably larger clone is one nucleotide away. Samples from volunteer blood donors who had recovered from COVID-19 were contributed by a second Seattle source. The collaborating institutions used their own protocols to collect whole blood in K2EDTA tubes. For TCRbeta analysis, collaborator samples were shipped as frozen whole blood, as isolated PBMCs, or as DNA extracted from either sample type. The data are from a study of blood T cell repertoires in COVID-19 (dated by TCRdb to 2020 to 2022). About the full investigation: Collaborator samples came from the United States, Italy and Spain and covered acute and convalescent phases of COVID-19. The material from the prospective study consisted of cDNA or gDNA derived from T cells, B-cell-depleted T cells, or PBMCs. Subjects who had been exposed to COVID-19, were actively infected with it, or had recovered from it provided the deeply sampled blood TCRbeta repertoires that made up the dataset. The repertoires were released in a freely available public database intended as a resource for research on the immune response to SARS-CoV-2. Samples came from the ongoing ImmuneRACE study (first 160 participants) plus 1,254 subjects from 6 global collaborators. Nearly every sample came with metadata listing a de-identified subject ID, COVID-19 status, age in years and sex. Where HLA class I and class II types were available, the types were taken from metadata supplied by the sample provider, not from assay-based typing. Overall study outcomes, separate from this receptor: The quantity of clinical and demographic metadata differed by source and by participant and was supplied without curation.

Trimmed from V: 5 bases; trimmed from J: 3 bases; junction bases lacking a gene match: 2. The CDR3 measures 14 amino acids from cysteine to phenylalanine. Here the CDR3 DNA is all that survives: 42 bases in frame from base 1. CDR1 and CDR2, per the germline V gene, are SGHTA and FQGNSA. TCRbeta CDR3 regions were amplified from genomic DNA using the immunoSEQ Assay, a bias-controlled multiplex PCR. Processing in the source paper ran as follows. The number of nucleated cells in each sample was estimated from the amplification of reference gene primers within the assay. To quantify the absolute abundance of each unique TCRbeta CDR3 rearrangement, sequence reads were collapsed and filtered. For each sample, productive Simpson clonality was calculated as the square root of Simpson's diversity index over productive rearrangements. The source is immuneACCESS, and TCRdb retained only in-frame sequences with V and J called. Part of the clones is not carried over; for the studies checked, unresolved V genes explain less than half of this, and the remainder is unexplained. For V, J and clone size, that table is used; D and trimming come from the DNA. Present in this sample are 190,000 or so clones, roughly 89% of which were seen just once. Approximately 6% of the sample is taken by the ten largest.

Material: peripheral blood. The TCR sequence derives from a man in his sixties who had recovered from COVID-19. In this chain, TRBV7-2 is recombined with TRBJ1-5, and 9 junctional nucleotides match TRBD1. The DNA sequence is TGTGCCAGCAGCCGGGACAGGGTCAATCAGCCCCAGCATTTT. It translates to CASSRDRVNQPQHF.